This section outlines one TCR beta chain sequence together with its context. The antigen is not known. These data originate in a study of radiation and T cells in renal cell carcinoma. J lost 3 bases, V lost 6 bases, and 4 bases had no gene match. Germline loops: CDR1 SEHNR, CDR2 FQNEAQ (reference sequence). The CDR3 has 14 residues. Study observations and caveats: Without pretreatment biopsies, baseline tumor clonotype presence was undetermined. Top tumor clonotypes rose in blood 2 weeks post-radiation, then contracted.

The method was immunoSEQ multiplex PCR; TCRdb's version includes in-frame clones alone and lacks a portion of them. The sample records about 77,000 clones, around four fifths being singletons. Sample time point: blood 4 weeks post-SBRT, at nephrectomy. The treatment denotes: 15 Gy SBRT to primary tumor, nephrectomy 4 weeks later. Radiation-treated patients gave blood at baseline, week 2 and week 4. The tumor was a clear cell renal cell carcinoma. The TCR sequence derives from a woman aged 55-70 years with renal cell carcinoma. The gene calls are TRBV7-9 and TRBJ2-3, with 9 bases that match TRBD1. Sample: blood, taken from a patient whose treatment included radiotherapy and nephrectomy. CDR3 in amino acids: CASRIDRGTDTQYF. CDR3 nucleotides: TGTGCCAGCAGGATAGACAGGGGGACAGATACGCAGTATTTT.